This T cell receptor beta chain was retrieved from a study of cytomegalovirus exposure and HLA in healthy donors. The CDR3 has 12 residues. Germline CDR1 reads SGHTA; CDR2 reads FQGNSA. Trimming removed 2 bases from V and 6 bases from J, with 8 bases in between. TCRdb's table, derived via immunoSEQ multiplex PCR, lists solely in-frame clones and lacks some. The table shows 150,000 to 250,000 clones, with approximately 82% occurring only once. The V and J genes are TRBV7-2 and TRBJ2-7, with TRBD2 as a possible D gene (5 bases). The sequence derives from a woman younger than 45 in good health and CMV-seropositive. The sample was PBMCs. CDR3 coding DNA: TGTGCCAGCAGCTTATGGGCGGGCGAGCAGTACTTC. It codes for CASSLWAGEQYF.